The next 29 T cell receptor beta chains were all read from a single sample in a study of long-term antiretroviral therapy in people with HIV (dated by TCRdb to between 2022 and 2023). The immunoSEQ hsTCRB v3.0 assay was used at survey level resolution to sequence the TRB variable region. Imported from immuneACCESS, the table was reduced by TCRdb to in-frame sequences with V and J called. These copies leave out some clones; in studies compared against another copy, an unresolved V gene accounts for under half, and the cause of the remainder is not known. For this sample there are 17,000 or so clones; 80% to 85% appear just once. The top ten constitute approximately 9% of the sample. Here the sequenced sample was unsorted PBMCs, taken 0.3 years before starting antiretroviral therapy. These receptors all stem from a man over 45 with HIV.

This chain links TRBV7-8 with TRBJ2-6, with TRBD1 as a possible D gene (5 bases). The CDR3 is 17 amino acids. CDR1 and CDR2 (germline): SGHVS, FQNEAQ. Between the trimmed V and J ends, which lost 3 bases and 0 bases, there was a span of 12 bases. As DNA, the CDR3 is TGTGCCAGCAGCTTTAGACAGAAAAGCTCTGGGGCCAACGTCCTGACTTTC. Its protein is CASSFRQKSSGANVLTF.

The chain has TRBV9 and TRBJ1-1; D call uncertain. Trimming left V 4 bases short and J 1 base short, with 11 bases between. CDR1 is SGDLS, CDR2 YYNGEE, per germline. The CDR3 has 14 residues. This CDR3 is CASSPGSQNTEAFF. CDR3 nucleotides: TGTGCCAGCAGCCCCGGGTCACAGAACACTGAAGCTTTCTTT.

A single count supports this clone. V gene TRBV9 combines with J gene TRBJ1-2; no definite D call. CDR3 length equals 16 residues. Germline CDR1 and CDR2: SGDLS and YYNGEE. V lost 0 bases, J lost 3 bases, and 15 bases lay in between. This CDR3 is CASSVDGGLGHYGYTF. CDR3 sequence (DNA): TGTGCCAGCAGCGTAGATGGAGGGCTGGGCCACTATGGCTACACCTTC.

This clone was recorded once. The chain uses TRBV11-3 and TRBJ2-7, with 7 bases fitting TRBD2. From germline, CDR1 is SGHNT and CDR2 YENEEA. The ends lost 5 bases at V and 0 bases at J; junction bases unmatched: 7. The CDR3 runs to 15 residues. In nucleotides, the CDR3 is TGTGCCAGCAGCCCCCTGGGCGGGAGCTCCTACGAGCAGTACTTC. It is translated as CASSPLGGSSYEQYF. Full variable domain (rest looked up from reference TRBV11-3 and TRBJ2-7): EAGVVQSPRYKIIEKKQPVAFWCNPISGHNTLYWYLQNLGQGPELLIRYENEEAVDDSQLPKDRFSAERLKGVDSTLKIQPAELGDSAVYLCASSPLGGSSYEQYFGPGTRLTVT.

J is TRBJ2-1 and V is TRBV6-6, with D possibly being TRBD1 or TRBD2 (5 bases each). Germline CDR1 is MNHNY and CDR2 is SVGAGI (reference sequence). The CDR3 is 15 amino acids. Trimming removed 6 bases from V and 3 bases from J, with 15 bases in between. This chain's CDR3 is CASSHRDHFYNEQFF. CDR3 nucleotides: TGTGCCAGCAGCCACCGGGACCACTTCTACAATGAGCAGTTCTTC.

This rearrangement joins TRBV5-1 to TRBJ1-1; perhaps TRBD1 as D (5 bases). From germline, CDR1 is SGHRS and CDR2 YFSETQ. The germline V and J ends were trimmed by 4 bases and 7 bases, with 14 bases remaining between them. The CDR3 is 13 amino acids. The CDR3 spells CASSPGTLIEAFF. CDR3 nucleotide sequence: TGCGCCAGCAGCCCAGGGACGCTGATTGAAGCTTTCTTT. The entire variable domain, with the rest obtained from reference TRBV5-1 and TRBJ1-1, is as follows: KAGVTQTPRYLIKTRGQQVTLSCSPISGHRSVSWYQQTPGQGLQFLFEYFSETQRNKGNFPGRFSGRQFSNSRSEMNVSTLELGDSALYLCASSPGTLIEAFFGQGTRLTVV.

This clone has only a few counts. This rearrangement joins TRBV4-1 to TRBJ1-2; D gene unclear. The CDR3 has 14 amino acids. Trimming removed 0 bases from V and 5 bases from J, with 10 bases in between. Germline V CDR1 and CDR2: MGHRA, YSYEKL. CDR3 sequence (DNA): TGCGCCAGCAGCCAAGAGAGCCGGGCGTATGGCTACACCTTC. It encodes CASSQESRAYGYTF.

This chain joins TRBV28 and TRBJ2-1; TRBD2 is a possible D gene (5 bases). Looked up from germline, CDR1 is MDHEN and CDR2 is SYDVKM. This CDR3 region has 13 residues. V gave up 4 bases and J gave up 1 base, with 5 bases separating them. Written as DNA, the CDR3 is TGTGCCAGCAGTTGGGAGTCCTACAATGAGCAGTTCTTC. This gives the protein CASSWESYNEQFF. Complete variable domain (other parts from reference TRBV28 and TRBJ2-1): DVKVTQSSRYLVKRTGEKVFLECVQDMDHENMFWYRQDPGLGLRLIYFSYDVKMKEKGDIPEGYSVSREKKERFSLILESASTNQTSMYLCASSWESYNEQFFGPGTRLTVL.

CDR3 nucleotide sequence: TGTGCCAGCAGTTTAGGGAGCGAAACCTCCTACGAGCAGTACTTC. Translation: CASSLGSETSYEQYF. The genes are TRBV27 and TRBJ2-7; a possible D gene is TRBD2 (5 bases). The CDR3 loop spans 15 amino acids. V lost 2 bases to trimming and J lost 0 bases, with 11 bases between them. CDR1 is MNHEY, CDR2 SMNVEV, per germline (reference sequence).

The chain employs TRBV7-8 and TRBJ1-3; weak D call: TRBD1 (5 bases). The CDR3 runs 17 residues. From germline, CDR1 is SGHVS and CDR2 FQNEAQ. V was pared by 2 bases and J by 0 bases, with 14 bases between. This chain's CDR3 is CASSLPDRPFSGNTIYF. In DNA form, the CDR3 reads TGTGCCAGCAGCTTACCAGACAGACCCTTCTCTGGAAACACCATATATTTT.

This clone showed up just a few times. The chain recombines TRBV28 with TRBJ2-1, with D tentatively TRBD2 (5 bases). This CDR3 is built from 16 residues. Per germline, CDR1 MDHEN and CDR2 SYDVKM. Trimming pared 6 bases from V and 4 bases from J, leaving 19 bases between. The CDR3 region is CASRGIGSGPYNEQFF. In nucleotides, the CDR3 is TGTGCCAGCAGAGGGATAGGGAGCGGACCATACAATGAGCAGTTCTTC. The variable domain in full, completed from reference TRBV28 and TRBJ2-1, reads DVKVTQSSRYLVKRTGEKVFLECVQDMDHENMFWYRQDPGLGLRLIYFSYDVKMKEKGDIPEGYSVSREKKERFSLILESASTNQTSMYLCASRGIGSGPYNEQFFGPGTRLTVL.

This clone was seen just once. V gene TRBV28 combines with J gene TRBJ1-5; tentative D call: TRBD1 (6 bases). The V end lost 3 bases, the J end lost 4 bases, and 13 bases lay between the germline ends. The CDR3 consists of 15 residues. Germline CDR1 is MDHEN and CDR2 is SYDVKM. The CDR3 sequence: CASSFRGARNQPQHF. The CDR3 DNA is TGTGCCAGCAGTTTTCGGGGGGCCCGTAATCAGCCCCAGCATTTT.

The rearrangement uses TRBV1 and TRBJ2-6; the table's D call, TRBD1, has no DNA check behind it. TRBV1 is described as a pseudogene. This CDR3 comprises 17 residues. The CDR3 sequence is CTSRGSCAQSRANVLTF. For the CDR3, the DNA is TGCACCAGCAGGGGCAGTTGTGCACAAAGTCGGGCCAACGTCCTGACTTTC.

The chain has TRBV5-1 and TRBJ2-3; perhaps TRBD1 as D (6 bases). Deletions cut 2 bases from V and 2 bases from J, with 12 bases between. Germline CDR1 reads SGHRS; CDR2 reads YFSETQ. The CDR3 has 15 amino acids. CDR3 in amino acids: CASSFTGRYTDTQYF. The CDR3 DNA follows: TGCGCCAGCAGCTTTACAGGGCGCTACACAGATACGCAGTATTTT.

The chain uses TRBV11-2 and TRBJ2-1; TRBD1 aligns across 8 bases. The CDR3 has 15 residues. V lost 3 bases, J lost 4 bases, and 5 bases stayed unmatched. Looked up from germline, CDR1 is SGHAT and CDR2 is FQNNGV. CDR3 sequence: CASSLGQASYNEQFF. The CDR3 nucleotides are TGTGCCAGCAGCTTGGGACAGGCCTCATACAATGAGCAGTTCTTC.

This chain uses TRBV19 with TRBJ1-5; no clear D. V was cut by 5 bases and J by 4 bases, with 15 bases left in between. The CDR3 is 15 amino acids. CDR1 is LNHDA, CDR2 SQIVND, per germline (reference sequence). The CDR3 bases are TGTGCCAGTAGTCACTTGTCGGGCCCGAATCAGCCCCAGCATTTT. This gives the protein CASSHLSGPNQPQHF. Looking up the rest from reference TRBV19 and TRBJ1-5 gives the full variable domain: DGGITQSPKYLFRKEGQNVTLSCEQNLNHDAMYWYRQDPGQGLRLIYYSQIVNDFQKGDIAEGYSVSREKKESFPLTVTSAQKNPTAFYLCASSHLSGPNQPQHFGDGTRLSIL.

This clone was counted once. The chain has TRBV18 and TRBJ2-1; D call uncertain. The CDR3 runs to 15 residues. The germline gives CDR1 KGHSH, CDR2 LQKENI. Trimming removed 0 bases from V and 3 bases from J, with 9 bases in between. In DNA form, the CDR3 reads TGTGCCAGCTCACCACCCGGACCCAACTACAATGAGCAGTTCTTC. Its protein is CASSPPGPNYNEQFF.

In its sample, this clone was seen a few times. This sequence joins TRBV10-2 and TRBJ2-7; D unresolved. Trimming took off 8 bases at V and 0 bases at J, with 5 bases between the two ends. In germline, CDR1 is WSHSY, CDR2 SAAADI. The CDR3 is 11 residues long. CDR3 residues: CASGNSYEQYF. The DNA for the CDR3 is TGCGCCAGCGGCAACTCCTACGAGCAGTACTTC.

The chain uses TRBV5-4 and TRBJ2-7, with a weak D call TRBD2 (6 bases). Between the trimmed V and J ends, which lost 4 bases and 1 base, there was a span of 15 bases. There are 15 residues in the CDR3. CDR1 is SGHNT and CDR2 is YYREEE in the germline V gene (reference sequence). The CDR3 nucleotides read TGTGCCAGCAGCCCTCAGAGGAGGGGATCCTACGAGCAGTACTTC. Translation gives CASSPQRRGSYEQYF.

This chain uses TRBV18 with TRBJ1-3; D is unclear. V was pared by 6 bases and J by 0 bases, with 15 bases between. This CDR3 has 16 amino acids. Germline CDR1 reads KGHSH; CDR2 reads LQKENI. CDR3 sequence: CASSKPAGGSGNTIYF. Written as DNA, the CDR3 is TGTGCCAGCTCGAAACCGGCGGGAGGCTCTGGAAACACCATATATTTT.

This CDR3 is CASSYLAGGKSDTQYF. The CDR3 coding sequence is TGTGCCAGCAGTTATCTAGCGGGAGGAAAGTCAGATACGCAGTATTTT. The V gene is TRBV27, the J gene TRBJ2-3, with 11 bases fitting TRBD2. Germline values: CDR1 MNHEY, CDR2 SMNVEV (reference sequence). The junction had 7 bases not matched to a gene; V was cut back by 4 bases and J by 4 bases. This CDR3 spans 16 amino acids.

The chain uses TRBV4-1 and TRBJ2-3; D is possibly TRBD1 (6 bases). Trimming took off 4 bases at V and 5 bases at J, with 13 bases between the two ends. CDR1 MGHRA and CDR2 YSYEKL come from the germline V gene. The CDR3 spans 14 residues. The CDR3 region has the DNA TGCGCCAGCAGCCCCCAGCAGGGGCAAGATACGCAGTATTTT. Translation: CASSPQQGQDTQYF.

The chain joins TRBV19 to TRBJ2-3; D possibly corresponds to TRBD1 (5 bases). Between the trimmed V and J ends, which lost 4 bases and 4 bases, there was a span of 9 bases. Germline V gives CDR1 LNHDA, CDR2 SQIVND (reference sequence). The CDR3 is 13 residues long. The CDR3 nucleotides read TGTGCCAGTAGTACAGGGTGGGCAGATACGCAGTATTTT. Translation gives CASSTGWADTQYF.

The chain links TRBV6-1 to TRBJ1-6; TRBD1 agrees at 8 bases. Germline V lookup: CDR1 MNHNS, CDR2 SASEGT. This CDR3 region has 15 residues. V lost 1 base to trimming and J lost 9 bases; unmatched junction nucleotides: 5. DNA for the CDR3: TGTGCCAGCAGTGAAGTTACAGGGGGGGGTTCACCCCTCCACTTT. This sequence encodes CASSEVTGGGSPLHF.

This clone was detected only a few times. The sample holds other DNA sequences that translate to the same CDR3. The gene calls are TRBV14 and TRBJ1-2; D uncertain. Germline CDR1 and CDR2: SGHDN and FVKESK. V shed 1 base and J shed 5 bases, with 2 bases lying between them. The CDR3 loop spans 11 amino acids. The CDR3, as DNA: TGTGCCAGCAGCCAAGGTTATGGCTACACCTTC. Its translation: CASSQGYGYTF.

The rearrangement joins TRBV30 to TRBJ1-4, with 8 bases lining up with TRBD1. Germline loops: CDR1 GTSNPN, CDR2 SVGIG (reference sequence). Trimming took 2 bases from V and 7 from J; bases not matched to a gene: 6. CDR3 length: 14 amino acids. The CDR3 is CAWSLQGGGEKLFF. CDR3 nucleotides: TGTGCCTGGAGTCTACAGGGGGGTGGTGAAAAACTGTTTTTT.

V is TRBV5-4 and J is TRBJ2-1; TRBD2 aligns across 9 bases. Germline lookup yields CDR1 SGHNT and CDR2 YYREEE (reference sequence). The V gene end was trimmed by 0 bases and the J gene end by 7 bases; junction bases not matched to a gene: 8. The CDR3 sequence is 16 residues long. The CDR3 sequence: CASSLGAGGYGNEQFF. The CDR3 nucleotides read TGTGCCAGCAGCTTGGGGGCGGGGGGGTATGGGAATGAGCAGTTCTTC.

The rearrangement joins TRBV4-3 to TRBJ1-4; D perhaps matches TRBD1 (6 bases). Looked up from germline, CDR1 is LGHNA and CDR2 is YSLEER. The CDR3 consists of 18 residues. V was pared by 1 base and J by 8 bases, with 23 bases between. In DNA, the CDR3 is TGCGCCAGCAGCCAAGGGGGGGTTTTAGGGGGGAAAAAAGAAAAACTGTTTTTT. It specifies CASSQGGVLGGKKEKLFF.

The chain uses TRBV28 and TRBJ2-1; the D call may be TRBD1 or TRBD2 (5 bases each). Germline-derived CDR1 and CDR2 are MDHEN and SYDVKM. V dropped 2 bases and J dropped 8 bases, with 16 bases sitting between them. The length of the CDR3 is 15 residues. The CDR3 region has the DNA TGTGCCAGCAGTTTACAGGGACCCGGTTGGGATGAGCAGTTCTTC. Protein product: CASSLQGPGWDEQFF.